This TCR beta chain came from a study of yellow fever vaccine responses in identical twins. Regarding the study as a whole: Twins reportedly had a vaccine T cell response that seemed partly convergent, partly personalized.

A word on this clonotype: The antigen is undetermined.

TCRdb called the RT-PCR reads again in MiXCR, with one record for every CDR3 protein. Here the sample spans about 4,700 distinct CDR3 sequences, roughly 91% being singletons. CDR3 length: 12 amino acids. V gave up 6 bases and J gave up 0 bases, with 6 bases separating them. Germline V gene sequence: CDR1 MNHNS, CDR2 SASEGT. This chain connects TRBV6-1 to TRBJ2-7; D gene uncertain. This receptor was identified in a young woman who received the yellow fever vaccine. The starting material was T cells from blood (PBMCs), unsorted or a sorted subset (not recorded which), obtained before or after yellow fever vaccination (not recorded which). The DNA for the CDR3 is TGTGCCAGCAGGTCCGTCTCCTACGAGCAGTACTTC. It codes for CASRSVSYEQYF.